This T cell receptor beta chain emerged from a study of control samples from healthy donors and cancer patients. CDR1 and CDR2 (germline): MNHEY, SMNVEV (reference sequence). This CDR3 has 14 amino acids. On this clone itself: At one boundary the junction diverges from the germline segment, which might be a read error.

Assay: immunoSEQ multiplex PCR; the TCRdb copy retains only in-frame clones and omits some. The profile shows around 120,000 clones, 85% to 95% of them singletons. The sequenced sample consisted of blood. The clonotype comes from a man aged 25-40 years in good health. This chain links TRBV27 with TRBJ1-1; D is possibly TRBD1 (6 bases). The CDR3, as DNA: TGTGCCAGCAGTTTTTCGGCTTGGGACACCGAAGCTTTCTTT. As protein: CASSFSAWDTEAFF.